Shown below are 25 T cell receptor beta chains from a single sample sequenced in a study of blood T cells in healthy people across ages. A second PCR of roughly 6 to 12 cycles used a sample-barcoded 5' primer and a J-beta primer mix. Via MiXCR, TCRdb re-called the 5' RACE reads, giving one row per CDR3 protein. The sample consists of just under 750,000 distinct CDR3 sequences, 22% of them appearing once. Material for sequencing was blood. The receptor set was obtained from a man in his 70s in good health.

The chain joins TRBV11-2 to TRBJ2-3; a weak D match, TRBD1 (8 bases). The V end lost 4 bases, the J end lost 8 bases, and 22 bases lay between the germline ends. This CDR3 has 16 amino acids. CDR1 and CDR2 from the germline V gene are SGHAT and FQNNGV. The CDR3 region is CASSSPTQGGTGTQYF. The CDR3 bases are TGTGCCAGCAGCTCCCCAACACAGGGGGGGACTGGTACGCAGTATTTT.

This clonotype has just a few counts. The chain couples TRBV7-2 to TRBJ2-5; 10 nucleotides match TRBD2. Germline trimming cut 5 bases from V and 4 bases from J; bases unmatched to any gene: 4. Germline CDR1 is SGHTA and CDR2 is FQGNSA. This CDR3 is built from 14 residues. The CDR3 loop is CASSTRTSGETQYF. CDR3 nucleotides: TGTGCCAGCAGCACCAGGACTAGCGGAGAGACCCAGTACTTC.

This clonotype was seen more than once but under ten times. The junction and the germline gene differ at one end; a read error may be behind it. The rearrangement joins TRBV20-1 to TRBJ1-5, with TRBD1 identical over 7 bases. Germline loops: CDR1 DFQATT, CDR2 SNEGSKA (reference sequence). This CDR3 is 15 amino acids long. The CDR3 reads CSARAIGGAGQPRHF. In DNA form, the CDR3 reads TGCAGTGCTAGAGCTATAGGGGGCGCCGGCCAGCCCCGGCATTTT.

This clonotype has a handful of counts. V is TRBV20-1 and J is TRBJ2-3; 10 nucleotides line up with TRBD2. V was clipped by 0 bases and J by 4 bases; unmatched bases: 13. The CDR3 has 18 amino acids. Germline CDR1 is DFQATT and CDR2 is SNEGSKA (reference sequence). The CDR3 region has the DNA TGCAGTGCTAGAGATTCCCGGCTAGCGGGAGTCCGGGCAGATACGCAGTATTTT. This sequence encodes CSARDSRLAGVRADTQYF.

The CDR3, as DNA: TGTGCCAGCAGCTTAGGTCTGGGGGTTTGGAATGAGCAGTTCTTC. This encodes CASSLGLGVWNEQFF. The chain links TRBV7-2 to TRBJ2-1; D possibly uses TRBD1 or TRBD2 (5 bases each). The V gene's germline CDR1 is SGHTA and CDR2 FQGNSA. With 1 base removed from V and 7 bases from J, the gap between germline ends came to 14 bases. CDR3 length equals 15 residues.

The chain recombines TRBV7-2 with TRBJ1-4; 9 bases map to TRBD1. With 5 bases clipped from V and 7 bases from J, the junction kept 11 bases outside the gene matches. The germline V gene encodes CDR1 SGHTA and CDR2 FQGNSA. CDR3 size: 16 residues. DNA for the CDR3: TGTGCCAGCAGCCCCCCCCTAGACAGGGGGGGTGAAAAACTGTTTTTT. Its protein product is CASSPPLDRGGEKLFF.

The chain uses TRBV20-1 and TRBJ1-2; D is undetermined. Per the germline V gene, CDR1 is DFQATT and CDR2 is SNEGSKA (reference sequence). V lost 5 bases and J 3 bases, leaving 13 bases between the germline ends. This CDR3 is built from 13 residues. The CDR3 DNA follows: TGCAGTGCTTATGGGCCAAAACACTATGGCTACACCTTC. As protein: CSAYGPKHYGYTF.

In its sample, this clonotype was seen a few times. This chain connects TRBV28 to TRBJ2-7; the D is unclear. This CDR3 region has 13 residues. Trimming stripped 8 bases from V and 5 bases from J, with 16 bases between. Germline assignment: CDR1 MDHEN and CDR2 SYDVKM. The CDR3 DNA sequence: TGTGCCAGCGTCATTCCGGGTTCCAACGAGCAGTACTTC. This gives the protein CASVIPGSNEQYF.

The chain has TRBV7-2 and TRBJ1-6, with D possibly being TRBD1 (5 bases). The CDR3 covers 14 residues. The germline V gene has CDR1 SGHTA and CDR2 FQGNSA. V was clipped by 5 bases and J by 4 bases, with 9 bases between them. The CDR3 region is CASSPGTYNSPLHF. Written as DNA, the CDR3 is TGTGCCAGCAGCCCAGGGACGTATAATTCACCCCTCCACTTT.

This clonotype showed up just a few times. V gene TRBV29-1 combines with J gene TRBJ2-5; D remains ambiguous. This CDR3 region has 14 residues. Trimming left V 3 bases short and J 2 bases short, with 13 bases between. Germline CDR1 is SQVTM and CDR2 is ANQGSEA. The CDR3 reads CSVDLRSGQETQYF. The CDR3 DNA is TGCAGCGTTGATCTTAGGTCAGGACAAGAGACCCAGTACTTC.

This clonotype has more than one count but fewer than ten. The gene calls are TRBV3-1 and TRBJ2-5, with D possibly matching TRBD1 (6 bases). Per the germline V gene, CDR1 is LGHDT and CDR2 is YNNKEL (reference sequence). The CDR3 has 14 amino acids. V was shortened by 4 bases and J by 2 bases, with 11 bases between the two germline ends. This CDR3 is CASSPGHLQETQYF. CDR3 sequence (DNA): TGTGCCAGCAGCCCGGGACACCTACAAGAGACCCAGTACTTC.

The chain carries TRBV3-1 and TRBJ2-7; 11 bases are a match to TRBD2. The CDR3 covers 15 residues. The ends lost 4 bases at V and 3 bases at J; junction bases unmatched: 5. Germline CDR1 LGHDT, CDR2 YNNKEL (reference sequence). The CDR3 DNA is TGTGCCAGCAGCCTCGGGACTAGCGGCTTCTACGAGCAGTACGTC. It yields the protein CASSLGTSGFYEQYV.

This chain's CDR3 is CSARALSNYGYTF. The CDR3 region has the DNA TGCAGTGCCCGGGCCCTTTCCAACTATGGCTACACCTTC. The chain joins TRBV20-1 to TRBJ1-2; D remains ambiguous. The CDR3 spans 13 residues. Between the trimmed V and J ends, which lost 6 bases and 2 bases, there was a span of 13 bases. Germline V gives CDR1 DFQATT, CDR2 SNEGSKA (reference sequence).

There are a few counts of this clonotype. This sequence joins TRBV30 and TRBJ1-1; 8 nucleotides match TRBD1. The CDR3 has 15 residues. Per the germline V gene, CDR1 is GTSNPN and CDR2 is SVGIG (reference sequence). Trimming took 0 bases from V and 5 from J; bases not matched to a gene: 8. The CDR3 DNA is TGTGCCTGGAGTGTTCCAGGGGGCTTAAGGACTGAAGCTTTCTTT. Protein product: CAWSVPGGLRTEAFF.

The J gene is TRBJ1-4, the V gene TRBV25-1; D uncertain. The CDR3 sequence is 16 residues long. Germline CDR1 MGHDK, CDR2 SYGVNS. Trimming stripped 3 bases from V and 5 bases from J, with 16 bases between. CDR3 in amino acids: CASSDSDVGPNEKLFF. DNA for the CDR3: TGTGCCAGCAGTGATTCCGACGTAGGACCCAATGAAAAACTGTTTTTT.

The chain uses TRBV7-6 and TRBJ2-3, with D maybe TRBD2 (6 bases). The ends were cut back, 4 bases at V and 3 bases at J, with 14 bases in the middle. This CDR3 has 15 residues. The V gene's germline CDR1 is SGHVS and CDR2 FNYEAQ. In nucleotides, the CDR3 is TGTGCCAGCAGCTCTCCGGGAGTCCGGACAGATACGCAGTATTTT. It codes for CASSSPGVRTDTQYF.

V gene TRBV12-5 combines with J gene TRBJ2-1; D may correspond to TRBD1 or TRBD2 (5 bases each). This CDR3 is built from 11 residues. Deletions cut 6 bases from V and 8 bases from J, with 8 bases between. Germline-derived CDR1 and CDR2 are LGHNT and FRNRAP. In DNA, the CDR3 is TGTGCTAGTGGGGGGGTGGATGAGCAGTTCTTC. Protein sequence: CASGGVDEQFF.

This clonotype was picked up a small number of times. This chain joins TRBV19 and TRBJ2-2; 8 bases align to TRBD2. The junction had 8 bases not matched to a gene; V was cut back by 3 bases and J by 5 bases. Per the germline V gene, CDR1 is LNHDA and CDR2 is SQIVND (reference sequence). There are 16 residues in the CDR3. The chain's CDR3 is CASSIPPGRDTGELFF. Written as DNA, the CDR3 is TGTGCCAGTAGTATCCCTCCCGGGAGGGATACCGGGGAGCTGTTTTTT.

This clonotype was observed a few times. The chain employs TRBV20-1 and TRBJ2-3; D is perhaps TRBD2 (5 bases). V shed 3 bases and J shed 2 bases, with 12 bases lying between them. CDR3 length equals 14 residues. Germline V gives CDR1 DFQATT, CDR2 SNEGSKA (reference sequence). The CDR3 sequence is CSARSGSFTDTQYF. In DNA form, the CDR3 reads TGCAGTGCTAGGAGTGGGAGTTTCACAGATACGCAGTATTTT.

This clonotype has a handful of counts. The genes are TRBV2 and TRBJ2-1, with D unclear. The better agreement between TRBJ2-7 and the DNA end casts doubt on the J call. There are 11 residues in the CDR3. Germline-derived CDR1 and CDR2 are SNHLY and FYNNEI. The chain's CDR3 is CASRGLGEQYF. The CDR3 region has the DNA TGTGCCAGCAGGGGGTTGGGCGAGCAGTACTTC.

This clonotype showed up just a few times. The CDR3 sequence is CSVERLGQGAYGYTF. DNA for the CDR3: TGCAGCGTTGAAAGGTTGGGACAGGGGGCTTATGGCTACACCTTC. The rearrangement links TRBV29-1 to TRBJ1-2, with 12 bases aligning to TRBD1. Trimming removed 2 bases from V and 5 bases from J; junction bases left unmatched: 6. The CDR3 extends over 15 amino acids. Germline V gives CDR1 SQVTM, CDR2 ANQGSEA.

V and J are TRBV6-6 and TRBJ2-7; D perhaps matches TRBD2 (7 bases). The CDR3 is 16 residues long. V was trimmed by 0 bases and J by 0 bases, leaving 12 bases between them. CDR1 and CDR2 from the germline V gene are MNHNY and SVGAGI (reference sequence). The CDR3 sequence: CASSYSGGGASYEQYF. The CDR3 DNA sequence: TGTGCCAGCAGTTACTCGGGTGGGGGGGCCTCCTACGAGCAGTACTTC.

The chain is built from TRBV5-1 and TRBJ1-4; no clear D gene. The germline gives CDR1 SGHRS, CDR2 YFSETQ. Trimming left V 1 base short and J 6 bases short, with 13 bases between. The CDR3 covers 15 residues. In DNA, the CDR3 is TGCGCCAGCAGCTTGAGCGGAACATCTGATGAAAAACTGTTTTTT. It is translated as CASSLSGTSDEKLFF.

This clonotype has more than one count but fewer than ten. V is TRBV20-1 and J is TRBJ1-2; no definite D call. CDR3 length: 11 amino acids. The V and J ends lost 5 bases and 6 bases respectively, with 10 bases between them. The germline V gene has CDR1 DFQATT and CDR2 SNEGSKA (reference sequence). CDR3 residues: CSAVGDHGYTF. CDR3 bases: TGCAGTGCTGTAGGAGACCATGGCTACACCTTC.

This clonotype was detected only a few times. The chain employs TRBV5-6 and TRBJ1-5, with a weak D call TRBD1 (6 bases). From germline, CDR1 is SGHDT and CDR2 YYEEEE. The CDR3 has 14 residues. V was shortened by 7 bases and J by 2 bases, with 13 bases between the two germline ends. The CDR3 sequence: CASSDYRGNQPQHF. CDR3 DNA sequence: TGTGCCAGCTCTGACTACAGGGGCAATCAGCCCCAGCATTTT.